This T cell receptor beta chain was recovered during a study of T cell responses to AZD1222 COVID-19 vaccine. General study results and limits: Increased Spike-specific TCR breadth and depth were observed after two AZD1222 doses. The study reported that nearly half of spike-specific TCRs target unmutated variant regions.

This clone was recorded once. What it recognizes is unknown. This table comes from immunoSEQ multiplex PCR, and its TCRdb copy is limited to in-frame clones, with some not included. The sample records some 110,000 clones, 80% to 85% being singletons. Trimming took off 3 bases at V and 3 bases at J, with 21 bases between the two ends. The germline gives CDR1 LGHNA, CDR2 YNFKEQ. There are 18 residues in the CDR3. The V call is TRBV4-2, the J call TRBJ1-5; D perhaps matches TRBD1 (6 bases). This specimen was peripheral blood, taken on day 0 of AZD1222 vaccination. The receptor's source is an adult in good health. The CDR3 spells CASSHTAGTRRHNQPQHF. The CDR3 DNA is TGTGCCAGCAGCCATACAGCCGGGACAAGGCGACACAATCAGCCCCAGCATTTT.